This TCR beta chain was documented in a study of T cells in tuberculosis. Study background: T cells were selected with CD1B tetramers loaded with glucose monomycolate.

Notes on this clone: Its antigen remains unidentified.

Repertoires were generated with immunoSEQ multiplex PCR, while TCRdb's copy carries only in-frame clones and drops some. The repertoire holds 35,000 to 45,000 clones, 90% to 95% seen once, with roughly an eighth in the top ten. Whole-study results and caveats: Active tuberculosis patients had shorter CDR3-alpha; the beta difference was nonsignificant. Active tuberculosis TCR-alpha repertoires lay closer to GMM-specific TCRs than IGRA-negative controls, suggesting clonal expansion.

Each clinical donor contributed on average roughly 100,000 T cells from unsorted cryopreserved PBMC. The sample consisted of PBMCs. The sequence came from a donor aged 10 to 29 with latent tuberculosis or without tuberculosis infection. Some clones in this sample may be carry-over from other donors' samples.

The CDR3 protein is CASSPRVNSPLHF. CDR3 sequence (DNA): TGCGCCAGCAGCCCCCGGGTGAATTCACCCCTCCACTTT. The chain employs TRBV4-1 and TRBJ1-6; D call uncertain. The CDR3 is 13 amino acids. Trimming removed 4 bases at V and 7 bases at J, with 8 bases between. The V gene's germline CDR1 is MGHRA and CDR2 YSYEKL.